Described below is a single TCR beta chain sequence and its context. The record originates from a study of blood T cell repertoires in COVID-19. Turning to the study itself: The United States, Italy and Spain supplied acute and convalescent COVID-19 samples. T cells, B-cell-depleted T cells, or PBMCs provided the cDNA or gDNA that served as material.

As processed by the authors: Amplification of reference gene primers was used by the study to estimate nucleated cell counts. TCRdb keeps only in-frame clones here, not all; method: immunoSEQ multiplex PCR. V and J calls and clone size are as listed in that table; D and trimming were resolved from the DNA. Of about 45,000 clones listed, around 84% are singletons. CDR1 and CDR2 (germline): SGHRS, YFSETQ. The CDR3 has 16 amino acids. Trimming took 3 bases from V and 2 from J; bases not matched to a gene: 10. This receptor was identified in a human donor in a cohort sampled during active COVID-19. The V call is TRBV5-1, the J call TRBJ2-7, with 8 bases matching TRBD1. Input material: peripheral blood. CDR3 coding DNA: TGCGCCAGCAGCTGGCCTCAGGGGGCTGATACCTACGAGCAGTACTTC. Translated, it gives CASSWPQGADTYEQYF.